This TCR beta chain is from a study of T cell responses to AZD1222 COVID-19 vaccine. About this clone itself: Antigen unknown.

Overall study findings and caveats: Vaccine-associated CD4 TCRs spanned spike, dominant at 160-218 and 743-854. White British donors predominated, females outnumbered males, and clonal diversity was possibly underestimated.

The germline gives CDR1 ENHRY, CDR2 SYGVKD. The CDR3 has 15 residues. The ends lost 5 bases at V and 3 bases at J; junction bases unmatched: 8. The assay was immunoSEQ multiplex PCR, and TCRdb's table has in-frame clones only and misses some. This sample carries 80,000 to 130,000 clones, 85% to 90% of them seen once, and the ten largest clones take about a sixth. The clonotype comes from an adult in good health. The sample was peripheral blood, taken on day 0 of AZD1222 vaccination. J is TRBJ2-7 and V is TRBV10-3, with 9 positions matching TRBD1. The CDR3 DNA sequence: TGTGCCATCAGTCCGGGACAGGGATTGATCTACGAGCAGTACTTC. It translates to CAISPGQGLIYEQYF.